This TCR beta chain originates from a study of T cells after yellow fever vaccination. V was shortened by 3 bases and J by 6 bases, with 6 bases between the two germline ends. Germline V gene sequence: CDR1 LGHDT, CDR2 YNNKEL (reference sequence). The CDR3 covers 11 residues. TCRdb used MiXCR to reprocess the 5' RACE reads, holding one entry per CDR3 protein. The data contain 600,000 to 750,000 distinct CDR3 sequences, 9% to 15% of them seen just once; the ten biggest clones take up just under 15%. Sequencing used PBMCs, obtained on the day of the yellow fever booster vaccination. The chain employs TRBV3-1 and TRBJ2-7, with D unresolved. The sequence was collected from a young man who received the YFV17D yellow fever vaccine. CDR3 in DNA: TGTGCCAGCAGCCACTCCCTCGAGCAGTACTTC. This translates into CASSHSLEQYF.